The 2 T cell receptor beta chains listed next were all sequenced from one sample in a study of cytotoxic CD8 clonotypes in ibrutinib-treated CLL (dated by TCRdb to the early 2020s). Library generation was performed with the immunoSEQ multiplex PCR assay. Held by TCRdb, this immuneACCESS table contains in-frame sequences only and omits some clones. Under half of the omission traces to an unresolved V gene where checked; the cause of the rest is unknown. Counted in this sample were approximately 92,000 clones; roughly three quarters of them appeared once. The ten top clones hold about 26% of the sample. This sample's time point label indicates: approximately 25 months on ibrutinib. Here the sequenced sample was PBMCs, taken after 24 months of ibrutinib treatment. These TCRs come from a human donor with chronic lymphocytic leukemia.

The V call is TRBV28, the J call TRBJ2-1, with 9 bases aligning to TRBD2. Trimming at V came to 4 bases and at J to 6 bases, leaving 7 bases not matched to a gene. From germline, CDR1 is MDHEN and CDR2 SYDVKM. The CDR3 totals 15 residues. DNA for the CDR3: TGTGCCAGCAGTTACGCGGGAGGGATGGGCAATGAGCAGTTCTTC. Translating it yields CASSYAGGMGNEQFF.

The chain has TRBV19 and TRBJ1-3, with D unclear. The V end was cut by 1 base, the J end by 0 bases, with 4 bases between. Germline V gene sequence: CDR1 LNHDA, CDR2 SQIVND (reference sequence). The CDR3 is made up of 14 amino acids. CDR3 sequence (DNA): TGTGCCAGTAGTATAGGGACCTCTGGAAACACCATATATTTT. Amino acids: CASSIGTSGNTIYF.